This passage covers 10 T cell receptor beta chains from one sample sequenced in a study of regulatory T cells in long-lasting Graves disease. iRepertoire HTBI primers and Arm-PCR of CDR3 regions built TCR beta libraries. TCRdb analysed the multiplex PCR reads with MiXCR anew, one entry per CDR3 protein. The repertoire holds 450,000 or so distinct CDR3 sequences, less than 25% seen once, with 6.5% to 8% in the top ten. Time point in this sample: persistent/refractory GD, antithyroid drugs over 5 years with positive TRAb. PBMC RNA served as the TCR library source. The sequencing used peripheral blood mononuclear cells (PBMCs), collected when the disease was refractory, from a patient treated with antithyroid drugs. The receptors were gathered from a female donor with Graves disease.

The rearrangement links TRBV7-9 to TRBJ1-5; D gene uncertain. V shed 5 bases and J shed 11 bases, with 7 bases lying between them. The CDR3 extends over 10 amino acids. The germline gives CDR1 SEHNR, CDR2 FQNEAQ (reference sequence). As DNA, the CDR3 is TGTGCCAGCAGCGTGCTATCCCAGCATTTT. Amino acid sequence: CASSVLSQHF. The full variable domain, in which reference TRBV7-9 and TRBJ1-5 provide the parts outside the CDR3, is DTGVSQNPRHKITKRGQNVTFRCDPISEHNRLYWYRQTLGQGPEFLTYFQNEAQLEKSRLLSDRFSAERPKGSFSTLEIQRTEQGDSAMYLCASSVLSQHFGDGTRLSIL.

With regard to this clonotype: Since a far larger clone is one base different, this is likely a read error. DNA for the CDR3: TGTGCCAGCAGCCGAACTAGCGGGATGGGGGAGACCCAGTACTTC. As protein: CASSRTSGMGETQYF. The V gene is TRBV7-2, the J gene TRBJ2-5, with 10 bases that match TRBD2. V dropped 5 bases and J dropped 5; count of bases not matched to a gene: 8. The CDR3 sequence is 15 residues long. Germline CDR1 reads SGHTA; CDR2 reads FQGNSA.

The V call is TRBV5-8, the J call TRBJ1-5, with TRBD1 as a possible D gene (6 bases). Germline assignment: CDR1 SGHTS and CDR2 YDEGEE. The CDR3 is made up of 15 amino acids. Trimming stripped 2 bases from V and 3 bases from J, with 12 bases between. The CDR3 here is CASSFPGQPNQPQHF. The CDR3 region has the DNA TGTGCCAGCAGCTTCCCAGGACAGCCCAATCAGCCCCAGCATTTT.

This clonotype was seen many times. Here the CDR3 reads CASSPRGQGNIQYF. The CDR3 bases are TGTGCCAGCAGCCCTCGCGGACAGGGGAACATTCAGTACTTC. This chain connects TRBV3-1 to TRBJ2-4, with TRBD1 matching over 9 bases. Germline CDR1 and CDR2: LGHDT and YNNKEL (reference sequence). CDR3 length: 14 residues. V gave up 4 bases and J gave up 7 bases; unmatched junction bases: 5.

This clonotype has more than one count but fewer than ten. The chain links TRBV4-3 to TRBJ2-5; 7 nucleotides agree with TRBD2. The germline gives CDR1 LGHNA, CDR2 YSLEER. After removal of 4 bases from V and 3 bases from J, the junction contained 2 bases not matched to a gene. This CDR3 contains 13 residues. CDR3 DNA sequence: TGCGCCAGCAGCCTAGGACTAGAAGAGACCCAGTACTTC. Translating gives CASSLGLEETQYF.

This chain joins TRBV20-1 and TRBJ1-5; D call uncertain. The CDR3 extends over 16 amino acids. The V and J ends lost 0 bases and 0 bases respectively, with 12 bases between them. CDR1 and CDR2 from the germline V gene are DFQATT and SNEGSKA (reference sequence). Here the CDR3 reads CSARDRADYSNQPQHF. The DNA for the CDR3 is TGCAGTGCTAGAGATAGGGCAGATTATAGCAATCAGCCCCAGCATTTT.

In its sample, this clonotype was seen many times. This chain joins TRBV28 and TRBJ1-2; a weak D match, TRBD1 (5 bases). V lost 6 bases to trimming and J lost 3 bases, with 14 bases between them. Per the germline V gene, CDR1 is MDHEN and CDR2 is SYDVKM. CDR3 size: 14 residues. The CDR3 protein is CASSLAGGDYGYTF. For the CDR3, the DNA is TGTGCCAGCAGCTTAGCCGGGGGTGACTATGGCTACACCTTC.

A few counts support this clonotype. The rearrangement links TRBV9 to TRBJ2-7, with 7 bases matching TRBD2. The V gene end was trimmed by 0 bases and the J gene end by 0 bases; junction bases not matched to a gene: 6. This CDR3 has 16 amino acids. Germline assignment: CDR1 SGDLS and CDR2 YYNGEE. The CDR3 sequence is CASSVGGRANSYEQYF. The CDR3 region has the DNA TGTGCCAGCAGCGTAGGTGGGAGGGCCAACTCCTACGAGCAGTACTTC.

The chain has TRBV4-3 and TRBJ2-1; D ambiguous. The CDR3 totals 16 residues. V lost 0 bases and J lost 5, with 14 bases in between. CDR1 and CDR2 from the germline V gene are LGHNA and YSLEER. The CDR3, as DNA: TGCGCCAGCAGCCAAGAGAGGTCTCGGGTTAACAATGAGCAGTTCTTC. Translation: CASSQERSRVNNEQFF.

CDR3 loop: CASSVDLWMEQYF. CDR3 nucleotide sequence: TGTGCCAGCAGCGTAGATTTATGGATGGAGCAGTACTTC. The gene calls are TRBV9 and TRBJ2-7; the D is unclear. This CDR3 comprises 13 residues. Germline loops: CDR1 SGDLS, CDR2 YYNGEE. Trimming cost V 0 bases and J 7 bases, with 11 bases left between them.